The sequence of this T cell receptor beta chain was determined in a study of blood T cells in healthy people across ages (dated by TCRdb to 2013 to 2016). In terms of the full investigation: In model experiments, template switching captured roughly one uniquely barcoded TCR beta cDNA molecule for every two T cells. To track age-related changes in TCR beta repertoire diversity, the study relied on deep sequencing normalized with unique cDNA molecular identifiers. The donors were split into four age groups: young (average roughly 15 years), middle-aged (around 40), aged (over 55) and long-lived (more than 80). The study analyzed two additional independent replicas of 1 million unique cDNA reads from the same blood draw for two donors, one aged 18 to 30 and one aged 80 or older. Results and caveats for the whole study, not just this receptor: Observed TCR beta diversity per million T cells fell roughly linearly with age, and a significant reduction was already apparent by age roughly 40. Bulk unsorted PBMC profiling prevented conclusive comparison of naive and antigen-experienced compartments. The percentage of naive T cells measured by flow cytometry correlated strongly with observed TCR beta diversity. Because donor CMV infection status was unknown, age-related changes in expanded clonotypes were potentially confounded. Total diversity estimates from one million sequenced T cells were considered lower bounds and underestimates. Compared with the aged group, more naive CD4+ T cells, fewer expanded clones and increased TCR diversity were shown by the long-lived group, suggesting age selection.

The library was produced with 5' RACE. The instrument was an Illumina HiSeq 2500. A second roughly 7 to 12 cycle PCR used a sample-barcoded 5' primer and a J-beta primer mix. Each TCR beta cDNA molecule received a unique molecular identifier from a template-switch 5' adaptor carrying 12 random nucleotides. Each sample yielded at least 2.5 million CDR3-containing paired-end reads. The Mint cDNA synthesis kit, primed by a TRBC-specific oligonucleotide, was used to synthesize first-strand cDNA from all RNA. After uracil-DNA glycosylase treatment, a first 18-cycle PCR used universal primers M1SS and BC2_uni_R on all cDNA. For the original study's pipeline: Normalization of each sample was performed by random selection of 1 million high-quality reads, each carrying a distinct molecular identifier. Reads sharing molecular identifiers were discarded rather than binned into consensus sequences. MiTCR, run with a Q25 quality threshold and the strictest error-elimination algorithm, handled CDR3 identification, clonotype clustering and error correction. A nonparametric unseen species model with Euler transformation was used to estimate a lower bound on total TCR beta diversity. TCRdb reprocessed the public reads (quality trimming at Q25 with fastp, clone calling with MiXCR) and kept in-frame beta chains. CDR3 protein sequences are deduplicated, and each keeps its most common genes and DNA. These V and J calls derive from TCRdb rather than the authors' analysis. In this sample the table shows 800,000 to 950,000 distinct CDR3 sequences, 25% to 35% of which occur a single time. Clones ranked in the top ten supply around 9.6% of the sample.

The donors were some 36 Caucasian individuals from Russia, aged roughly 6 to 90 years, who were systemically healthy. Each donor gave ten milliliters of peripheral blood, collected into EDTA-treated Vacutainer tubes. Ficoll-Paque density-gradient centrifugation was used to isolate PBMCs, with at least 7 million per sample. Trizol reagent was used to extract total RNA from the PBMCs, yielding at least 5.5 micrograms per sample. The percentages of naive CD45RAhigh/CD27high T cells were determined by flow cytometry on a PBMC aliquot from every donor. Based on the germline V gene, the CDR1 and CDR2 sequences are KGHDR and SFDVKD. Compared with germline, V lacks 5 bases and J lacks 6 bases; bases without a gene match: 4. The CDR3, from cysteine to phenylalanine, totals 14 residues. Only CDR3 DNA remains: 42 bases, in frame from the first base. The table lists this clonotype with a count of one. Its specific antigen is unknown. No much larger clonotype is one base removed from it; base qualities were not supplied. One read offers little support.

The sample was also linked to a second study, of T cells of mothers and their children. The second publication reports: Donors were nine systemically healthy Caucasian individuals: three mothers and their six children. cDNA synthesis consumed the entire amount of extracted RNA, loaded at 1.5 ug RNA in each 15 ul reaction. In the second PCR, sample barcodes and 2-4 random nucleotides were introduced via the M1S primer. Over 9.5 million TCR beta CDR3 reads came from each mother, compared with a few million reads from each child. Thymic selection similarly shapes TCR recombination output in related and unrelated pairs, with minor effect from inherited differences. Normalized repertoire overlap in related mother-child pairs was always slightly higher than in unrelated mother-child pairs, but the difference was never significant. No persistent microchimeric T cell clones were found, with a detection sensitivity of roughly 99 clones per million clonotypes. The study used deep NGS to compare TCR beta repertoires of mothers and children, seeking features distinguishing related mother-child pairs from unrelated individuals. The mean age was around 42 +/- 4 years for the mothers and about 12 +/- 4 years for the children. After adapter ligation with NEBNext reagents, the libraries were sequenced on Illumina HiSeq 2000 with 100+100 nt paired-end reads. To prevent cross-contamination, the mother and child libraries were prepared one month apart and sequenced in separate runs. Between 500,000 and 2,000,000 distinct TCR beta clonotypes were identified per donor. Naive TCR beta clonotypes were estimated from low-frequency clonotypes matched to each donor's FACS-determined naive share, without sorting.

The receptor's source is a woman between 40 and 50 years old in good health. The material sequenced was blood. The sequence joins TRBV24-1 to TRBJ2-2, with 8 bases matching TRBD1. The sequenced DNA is TGTGCCACCAGTGGACAGGGGCTGGCCGGGGAGCTGTTTTTT. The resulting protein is CATSGQGLAGELFF.